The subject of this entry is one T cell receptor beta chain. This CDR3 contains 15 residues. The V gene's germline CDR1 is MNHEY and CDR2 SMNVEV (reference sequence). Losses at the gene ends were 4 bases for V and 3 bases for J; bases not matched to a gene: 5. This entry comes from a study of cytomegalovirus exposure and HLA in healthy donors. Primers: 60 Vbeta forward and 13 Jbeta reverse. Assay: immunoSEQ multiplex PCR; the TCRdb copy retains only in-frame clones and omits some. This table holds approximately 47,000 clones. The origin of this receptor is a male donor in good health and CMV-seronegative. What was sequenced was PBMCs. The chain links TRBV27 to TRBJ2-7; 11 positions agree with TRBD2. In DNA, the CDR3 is TGTGCCAGCAGTTCCCTGGGACTAGCGGTCTACGAGCAGTACTTC. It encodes CASSSLGLAVYEQYF.